This T cell receptor (beta chain) was recovered during a study of T cell responses to AZD1222 COVID-19 vaccine listed by TCRdb under 2021. General notes on the study: AZD1222 recipients whose second dose came at about 4 weeks and those whose second dose came at about 12 weeks were combined into one group, since spike-specific TCR depth and breadth did not differ between the two schedules. A total of approximately 230 trial participants underwent TCR sequencing, of whom some 210 received two doses of AZD1222 and about 25 received two doses of the MenACWY control vaccine. Enrollment into the trials was organized by age into subgroups of 18-55, 56-69 and 70-plus years, and those subgroups contained roughly 150, 30 and 60 TCR-sequenced participants, respectively.

With regard to this clone: What this receptor recognizes is not known. No base quality values were provided; no much bigger clone lies one nucleotide off.

At the junction V is shortened by 7 bases and J by 3 bases, with 23 bases in between. The CDR3 measures 16 amino acids from cysteine to phenylalanine. Only CDR3 DNA is held: 48 bases, read in frame from base 1. According to the germline V gene (reference sequence), CDR1 reads SGHNT and CDR2 reads YYREEE. The CDR3 regions of human TCRbeta chains were analyzed by immunosequencing. The paper's data handling went like this. Repertoire TCRs were matched against a reference library of SARS-CoV-2-specific TCRs generated with the MIRA antigen-specificity platform. Breadth was defined as the fraction of unique TCRs that were SARS-CoV-2-associated, and depth was defined as the fraction of total T cells that were SARS-CoV-2-associated. Using the MIRA data, each spike-specific TCR was mapped to the spike region that the TCR reacts to and placed in a CD4 or CD8 class. Log10-transformed breadth and depth values were compared by one-way ANOVA with Sidak's multiple comparisons tests. Not all clones reach the TCRdb copy of this immuneACCESS table, which keeps in-frame sequences only. Checked studies attribute under half of the gap to unresolved V genes and leave the rest unexplained. The V and J calls and clone size are taken from that table; D and trimming were inferred from the DNA. In this sample the table shows 100,000 to 140,000 clones, around 90% of which occur a single time. The biggest ten clones account for approximately 4.5% of the sample.

The paper's findings and limits, for the study overall: The whole spike protein was spanned by vaccine-associated CD4 TCRs, and dominant responses were seen in regions 160-218 and 743-854. Reportedly, almost half of the unique spike-specific TCRs recognized epitopes lying outside the regions that are mutated in the B.1.351 and B.1.1.7 variants. A significant rise in spike-specific TCR breadth and depth was observed after two AZD1222 doses relative to day 0 and relative to MenACWY recipients. The 56-69-year group was small, and its depth increase did not reach significance, likely because of low power. Because no day 14 peak-response samples were available, repertoires were characterized only after the peak T cell response. Most participants were white British and females outnumbered males, and the authors suggested that clonal diversity may have been underestimated. Only 5 to 7 AZD1222 recipients were SARS-CoV-2 seropositive at baseline, limiting conclusions about previously exposed vaccinees.

In the paper's terms, the time point label means: baseline before first vaccination. Samples from vaccinated people were obtained from the UK trials COV001 and COV002, which included a single-blind randomized controlled phase 2/3 trial of AZD1222 (ChAdOx1 nCoV-19) in healthy adults. Trial participant PBMC samples were collected at day 0 and day 28 after the second dose for TCRbeta chain sequencing. The source is an adult in good health. This receptor chain uses TRBV5-4 and TRBJ2-7; the D gene is not confidently resolved. The sample here was peripheral blood, taken on day 0 of AZD1222 vaccination. The nucleotide sequence reads TGTGCCAGCGTCTGCCTTTGGTCGGGTTCCCTCTACGAGCAGTACTTC. This yields the protein CASVCLWSGSLYEQYF.